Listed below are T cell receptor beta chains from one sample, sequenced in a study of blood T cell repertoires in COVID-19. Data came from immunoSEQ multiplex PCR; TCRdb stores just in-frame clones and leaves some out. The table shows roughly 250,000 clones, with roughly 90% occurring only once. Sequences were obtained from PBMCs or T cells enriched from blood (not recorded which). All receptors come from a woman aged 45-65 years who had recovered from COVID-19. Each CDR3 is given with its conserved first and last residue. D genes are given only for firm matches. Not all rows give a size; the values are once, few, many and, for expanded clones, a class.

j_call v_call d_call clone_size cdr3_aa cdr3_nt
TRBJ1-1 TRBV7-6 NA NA CASSLGANPNMNTEAFF TGTGCCAGCAGCTTGGGGGCAAACCCTAATATGAACACTGAAGCTTTCTTT
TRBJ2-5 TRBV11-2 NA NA CASSPGIGETQYF TGTGCCAGCAGCCCAGGGATCGGGGAGACCCAGTACTTC
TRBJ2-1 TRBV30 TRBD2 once CAWSTSGRAYVYNEQFF TGTGCCTGGAGTACTAGCGGGAGGGCCTACGTATACAATGAGCAGTTCTTC
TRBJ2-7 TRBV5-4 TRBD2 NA CASSLAGGRYEQYF TGTGCCAGCAGCTTAGCGGGAGGCCGCTACGAGCAGTACTTC
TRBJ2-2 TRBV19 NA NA CASRTALYTGELFF TGTGCCAGTCGGACAGCTTTATACACCGGGGAGCTGTTTTTT
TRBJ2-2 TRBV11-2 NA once CASSLGSGSNTGELFF TGTGCCAGCAGCTTAGGGAGCGGTTCGAACACCGGGGAGCTGTTTTTT
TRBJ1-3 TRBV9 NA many CASSASWGHVWSTIYF TGTGCCAGCAGCGCCTCGTGGGGACACGTCTGGAGCACCATATATTTT
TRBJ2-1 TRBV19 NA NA CASSMMEIADNEQFF TGTGCCAGTAGTATGATGGAGATAGCGGACAATGAGCAGTTCTTC
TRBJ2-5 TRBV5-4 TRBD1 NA CASSTRTGEETQYF TGTGCCAGCAGCACTCGGACAGGGGAAGAGACCCAGTACTTC
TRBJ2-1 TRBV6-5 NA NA CASNPLGASKEQFF TGTGCCAGCAACCCACTGGGGGCCAGCAAGGAGCAGTTCTTC
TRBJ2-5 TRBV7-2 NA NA CASRPRRALETQYF TGTGCCAGCAGACCGAGGAGGGCCCTTGAGACCCAGTACTTC
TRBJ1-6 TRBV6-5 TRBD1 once CASKSTGRNSPLHF TGTGCCAGCAAGTCGACAGGGCGGAATTCACCCCTCCACTTT
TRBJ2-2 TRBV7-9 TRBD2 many CASSSRGTSGFRPGELFF TGTGCCAGCAGCTCTCGGGGGACTAGCGGCTTCCGACCCGGGGAGCTGTTTTTT
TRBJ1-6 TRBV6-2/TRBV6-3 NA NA CASSPSSYSPLHF TGTGCCAGCAGTCCCTCGAGTTATTCACCCCTCCACTTT
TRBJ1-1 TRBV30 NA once CAWSWDTNTEAFF TGTGCCTGGAGTTGGGACACGAACACTGAAGCTTTCTTT
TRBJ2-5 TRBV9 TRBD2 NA CASSAGLAGETQYF TGTGCCAGCAGCGCGGGACTAGCGGGAGAGACCCAGTACTTC
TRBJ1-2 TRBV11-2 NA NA CASSLDVGAGYGYTF TGTGCCAGCAGCCTGGATGTTGGAGCCGGCTATGGCTACACCTTC
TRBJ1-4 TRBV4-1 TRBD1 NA CASRRTGTLMNEKLFF TGCGCCAGCAGGCGGACAGGGACGCTAATGAACGAAAAACTGTTTTTT
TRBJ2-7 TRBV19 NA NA CASSITGRVTHEQYF TGTGCCAGTAGTATTACCGGCAGGGTGACTCACGAGCAGTACTTC
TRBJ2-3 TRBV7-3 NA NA CASSSTGTYTDTQYF TGTGCCAGCAGCTCAACCGGGACATACACAGATACGCAGTATTTT
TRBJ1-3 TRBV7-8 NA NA CASSLPGVGGNTIYF TGTGCCAGCAGCTTACCGGGAGTGGGTGGAAACACCATATATTTT
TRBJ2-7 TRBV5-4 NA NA CASSFVGESYEQYF TGTGCCAGCAGCTTTGTCGGAGAATCCTACGAGCAGTACTTC
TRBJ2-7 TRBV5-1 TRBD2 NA CASSLDSGSREQYF TGCGCCAGCAGCTTGGATAGCGGGAGTCGCGAGCAGTACTTC